The 20 T cell receptor beta chains below come from one sample, sequenced in a study of vaccination effects on CD4 cells after COVID-19. No antigen is known for these receptors. Some clones are missing from TCRdb's copy, which holds only in-frame ones; the method was immunoSEQ multiplex PCR. This sample has some 41,000 clones, with about 69% found just once. Pools of viral peptides were used by the ViraFEST assay to expand antigen-specific CD4+ T cells ahead of sequencing. It was after approximately 11 days of culture that CD4+ T cells were isolated. All vaccine recipients tested negative for nucleocapsid antibodies and had never contracted SARS-CoV-2 infection. Source: CD4+ T cells from PBMCs cultured with HCoV-OC43 spike peptides, taken before COVID-19 vaccination. Subset specified: HCoV-OC43 spike overlapping peptide pool stimulation. The source is a human donor who received a COVID-19 vaccine.

The V and J genes are TRBV30 and TRBJ1-1; D perhaps matches TRBD1 (6 bases). Per germline, CDR1 GTSNPN and CDR2 SVGIG (reference sequence). The CDR3 sequence is 13 residues long. With 3 bases removed from V and 1 base from J, the gap between germline ends came to 9 bases. The CDR3 here is CAWRRGQNTEAFF. CDR3 coding DNA: TGTGCCTGGAGGAGGGGACAGAACACTGAAGCTTTCTTT.

The V gene is TRBV3-1 (or the pseudogene TRBV3-2), the J gene TRBJ1-2; 7 bases line up with TRBD1. CDR1 and CDR2 (germline): LGHDT, YNNKEL (reference sequence). With V trimmed by 4 bases and J by 6 bases, 11 bases remained unmatched. The CDR3 covers 15 residues. CDR3 residues: CASSPFGQEYNGYTF. The CDR3 nucleotides are TGTGCCAGCAGCCCCTTCGGACAGGAGTACAATGGCTACACCTTC.

The V gene is TRBV9, the J gene TRBJ2-2; no reliable D call. V lost 5 bases and J lost 2, with 4 bases in between. The length of the CDR3 is 12 residues. The germline gives CDR1 SGDLS, CDR2 YYNGEE. The CDR3 bases are TGTGCCAGCAGTCGAAACACCGGGGAGCTGTTTTTT. This translates into CASSRNTGELFF.

This rearrangement joins TRBV5-1 to TRBJ1-4; the match to TRBD1 covers 7 bases. The CDR3 length is 16 residues. V lost 4 bases to trimming and J lost 0 bases; unmatched junction nucleotides: 6. The germline CDR1 and CDR2 sequences are SGHRS and YFSETQ. For the CDR3, the DNA is TGCGCCAGCAGCCCGCTCCAGGGGGCAACTAATGAAAAACTGTTTTTT. Its translation: CASSPLQGATNEKLFF.

The CDR3 loop reads CASSSAGGPENEQFF. DNA of the CDR3: TGTGCCAGCAGTTCAGCGGGGGGGCCGGAAAATGAGCAGTTCTTC. The genes are TRBV27 and TRBJ2-1; 10 bases are a match to TRBD2. V was clipped by 4 bases and J by 7 bases; unmatched bases: 7. Germline V gene sequence: CDR1 MNHEY, CDR2 SMNVEV (reference sequence). The CDR3 has 15 residues.

V is TRBV19 and J is TRBJ2-7; 8 positions agree with TRBD2. The J segment lost 5 bases and the V segment lost 1 base, leaving 7 bases of the junction unmatched. Germline loops: CDR1 LNHDA, CDR2 SQIVND (reference sequence). The CDR3 length is 15 residues. This CDR3 reads CASSIVPAGADEQYF. The CDR3 coding sequence is TGTGCCAGTAGTATAGTACCAGCGGGAGCCGACGAGCAGTACTTC.

This clone was detected only once. J is TRBJ1-5 and V is TRBV11-2; D not certain. V was trimmed by 5 bases and J by 1 base, leaving 9 bases between them. This CDR3 has 14 amino acids. CDR1 is SGHAT, CDR2 FQNNGV, per germline. CDR3 sequence reads: CASSGEGSNQPQHF. The CDR3 nucleotides are TGTGCCAGCAGCGGAGAGGGAAGCAATCAGCCCCAGCATTTT.

This sequence joins TRBV5-1 and TRBJ1-2; tentatively, D is TRBD1 (5 bases). Deletions cut 2 bases from V and 8 bases from J, with 13 bases between. Germline assignment: CDR1 SGHRS and CDR2 YFSETQ. The CDR3 loop spans 13 amino acids. This CDR3 is CASSLLQGDGYTF. The CDR3 coding sequence is TGCGCCAGCAGCTTACTTCAGGGAGACGGCTACACCTTC.

This rearrangement joins TRBV5-8 to TRBJ2-7; D may be TRBD2 (5 bases). Trimming pared 2 bases from V and 6 bases from J, leaving 9 bases between. Germline V gene sequence: CDR1 SGHTS, CDR2 YDEGEE. CDR3 length equals 12 residues. The DNA of the CDR3 is TGTGCCAGCAGCTTTTCGGCGGGCGAGCAGTACTTC. This translates into CASSFSAGEQYF.

The chain uses TRBV24-1 and TRBJ1-4; 10 positions agree with TRBD1. Germline CDR1 and CDR2: KGHDR and SFDVKD. After removal of 3 bases from V and 8 bases from J, the junction contained 5 bases not matched to a gene. CDR3 size: 15 residues. CDR3 residues: CATSDSGTGEEKLFF. The CDR3 DNA follows: TGTGCCACCAGTGATAGCGGGACAGGGGAAGAAAAACTGTTTTTT.

V is TRBV5-1 and J is TRBJ1-1; D may be TRBD1 (6 bases). V gave up 0 bases and J gave up 3 bases, with 12 bases separating them. CDR1 is SGHRS and CDR2 is YFSETQ in the germline V gene. CDR3 length: 15 amino acids. The CDR3 sequence: CASSLGDKLYTEAFF. CDR3 bases: TGCGCCAGCAGCTTGGGGGACAAACTTTACACTGAAGCTTTCTTT. Full variable domain (rest looked up from reference TRBV5-1 and TRBJ1-1): KAGVTQTPRYLIKTRGQQVTLSCSPISGHRSVSWYQQTPGQGLQFLFEYFSETQRNKGNFPGRFSGRQFSNSRSEMNVSTLELGDSALYLCASSLGDKLYTEAFFGQGTRLTVV.

The chain employs TRBV18 and TRBJ2-5; TRBD2 is a possible D gene (5 bases). Trimming removed 4 bases at V and 9 bases at J, with 21 bases between. The germline gives CDR1 KGHSH, CDR2 LQKENI. CDR3 length: 15 amino acids. The CDR3 DNA sequence: TGTGCCAGCTCACTCGAAGAGCTGCCGGCCGGGGCCCAGTACTTC. Translating gives CASSLEELPAGAQYF.

The chain recombines TRBV6-4 with TRBJ2-1; a possible D gene is TRBD2 (5 bases). The CDR3 spans 14 residues. In germline, CDR1 is MRHNA, CDR2 SNTAGT. Trimming took off 5 bases at V and 10 bases at J, with 18 bases between the two ends. The CDR3 region has the DNA TGTGCCAGCAGTCAAGAAGCGGCAGTCGGGGAGCAGTTCTTC. Translating gives CASSQEAAVGEQFF.

J is TRBJ2-7 and V is TRBV27, with a tentative D call TRBD2 (6 bases). Germline CDR1 MNHEY, CDR2 SMNVEV (reference sequence). CDR3 size: 18 residues. V was trimmed by 1 base and J by 2 bases, leaving 21 bases between them. The DNA for the CDR3 is TGTGCCAGCAGTTTATATTATTATGGGGGGACTGATACCTACGAGCAGTACTTC. Translated: CASSLYYYGGTDTYEQYF.

V is TRBV3-1 (or the pseudogene TRBV3-2) and J is TRBJ2-1; TRBD1 agrees at 9 bases. This CDR3 comprises 17 residues. J gave up 5 bases and V 3 bases, and 11 bases lay outside the gene matches. The germline CDR1 and CDR2 sequences are LGHDT and YNNKEL (reference sequence). DNA for the CDR3: TGTGCCAGCAGCCACAACCCGGGACAGGGTATGGACAATGAGCAGTTCTTC. Amino acids: CASSHNPGQGMDNEQFF.

This clone was detected only a few times. The genes are TRBV6-6 and TRBJ1-6; D unclear. From germline, CDR1 is MNHNY and CDR2 SVGAGI (reference sequence). V was cut by 7 bases and J by 7 bases, with 14 bases left in between. This CDR3 region has 14 residues. The CDR3 spells CASMLTYRNSPLHF. The CDR3 DNA is TGTGCCAGCATGCTAACTTACCGGAATTCACCCCTCCACTTT.

This clone was seen a handful of times. The chain is built from TRBV27 and TRBJ2-2; 10 bases fit TRBD2. Germline assignment: CDR1 MNHEY and CDR2 SMNVEV (reference sequence). The CDR3 contains 16 residues. J lost 0 bases, V lost 4 bases, and 2 bases had no gene match. The CDR3 sequence: CASSSLAGANTGELFF. In DNA, the CDR3 is TGTGCCAGCAGTTCCCTAGCGGGGGCGAACACCGGGGAGCTGTTTTTT.

This sequence joins TRBV5-1 and TRBJ2-1; 12 bases fit TRBD2. The V segment lost 4 bases and the J segment 7 bases; nucleotides outside the gene matches: 12. CDR3 size: 17 residues. The germline V gene encodes CDR1 SGHRS and CDR2 YFSETQ. This CDR3 reads CASSPGGWTSGVNEQFF. In DNA form, the CDR3 reads TGCGCCAGCAGCCCGGGCGGATGGACTAGCGGGGTAAATGAGCAGTTCTTC.

Here the CDR3 reads CASNDIRGPETQYF. CDR3 nucleotides: TGTGCCAGTAATGATATCCGAGGACCAGAGACCCAGTACTTC. The V and J genes are TRBV19 and TRBJ2-5; D gene uncertain. The germline CDR1 and CDR2 sequences are LNHDA and SQIVND (reference sequence). V dropped 7 bases and J dropped 4 bases, with 16 bases sitting between them. This CDR3 contains 14 residues.

This clone was counted only a few times. This chain joins TRBV5-5 and TRBJ2-2, with D perhaps matching TRBD2 (6 bases). V dropped 4 bases and J dropped 2 bases, with 15 bases sitting between them. The CDR3 length is 16 residues. Germline-derived CDR1 and CDR2 are SGHKS and YYEKEE (reference sequence). This chain's CDR3 is CASSPLGGVNTGELFF. For the CDR3, the DNA is TGTGCCAGCAGCCCCCTAGGCGGGGTAAACACCGGGGAGCTGTTTTTT.